There are a few counts of the clone carrying this TCR beta chain. Its antigen is unidentified. A read error is possible here, since a much larger clone lies one base away. This sample was taken from a study of Graves' ophthalmopathy and Graves' hyperthyroidism. Study-level findings and limits: In predicting ophthalmopathy progression, the model reached 65% to 71% sensitivity and roughly 74% specificity. In blood, most expanded thyroid clonotypes above 0.001 frequency were also detected.

Investigators amplified TCR beta CDR3 regions from RNA transcripts. Second-round multiplex PCR came after a first-round RT-PCR that employed HTBI primers. Via MiXCR, TCRdb re-called the multiplex PCR reads, giving one row per CDR3 protein. The sample holds approximately 540,000 distinct CDR3 sequences, about 40% seen once. The sequencing sample was made of peripheral blood or thyroid tissue (not recorded which). The TCR originated in an adult man with Graves' hyperthyroidism.

The DNA of the CDR3 is TGTGCCACGCAGGGGGGAGACTCTGGAAACACCATACATTTT. This translates into CATQGGDSGNTIHF. The chain couples TRBV24-1 to TRBJ1-3; 7 bases agree with TRBD1. The germline CDR1 and CDR2 sequences are KGHDR and SFDVKD. The CDR3 sequence is 14 residues long.